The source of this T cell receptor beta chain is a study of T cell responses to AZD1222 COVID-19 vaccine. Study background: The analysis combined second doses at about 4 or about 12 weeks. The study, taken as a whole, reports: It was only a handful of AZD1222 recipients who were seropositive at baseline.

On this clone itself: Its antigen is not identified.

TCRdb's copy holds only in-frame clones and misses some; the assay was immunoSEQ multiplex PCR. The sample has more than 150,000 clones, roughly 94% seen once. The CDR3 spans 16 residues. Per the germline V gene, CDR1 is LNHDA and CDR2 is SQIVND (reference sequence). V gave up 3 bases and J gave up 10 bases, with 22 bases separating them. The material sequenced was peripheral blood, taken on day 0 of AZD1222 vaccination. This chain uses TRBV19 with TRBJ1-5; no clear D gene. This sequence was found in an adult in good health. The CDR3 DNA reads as TGTGCCAGTAGTATCGGAAGGGTGGATCCCCCAGGACCCCAGCATTTT. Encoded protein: CASSIGRVDPPGPQHF.